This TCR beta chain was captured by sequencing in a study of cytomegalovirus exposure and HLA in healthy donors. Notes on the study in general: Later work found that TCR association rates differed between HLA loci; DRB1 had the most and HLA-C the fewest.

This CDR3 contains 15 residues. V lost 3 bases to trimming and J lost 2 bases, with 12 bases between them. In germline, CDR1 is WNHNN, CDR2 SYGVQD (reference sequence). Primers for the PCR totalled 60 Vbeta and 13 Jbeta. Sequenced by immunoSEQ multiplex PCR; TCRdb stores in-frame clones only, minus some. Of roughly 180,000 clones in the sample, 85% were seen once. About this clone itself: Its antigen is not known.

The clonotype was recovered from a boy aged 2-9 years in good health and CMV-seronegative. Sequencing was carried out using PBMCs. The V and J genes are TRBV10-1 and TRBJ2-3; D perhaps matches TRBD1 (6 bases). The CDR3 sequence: CASSEYRALTDTQYF. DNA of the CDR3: TGCGCCAGCAGTGAATACAGGGCCCTCACAGATACGCAGTATTTT.